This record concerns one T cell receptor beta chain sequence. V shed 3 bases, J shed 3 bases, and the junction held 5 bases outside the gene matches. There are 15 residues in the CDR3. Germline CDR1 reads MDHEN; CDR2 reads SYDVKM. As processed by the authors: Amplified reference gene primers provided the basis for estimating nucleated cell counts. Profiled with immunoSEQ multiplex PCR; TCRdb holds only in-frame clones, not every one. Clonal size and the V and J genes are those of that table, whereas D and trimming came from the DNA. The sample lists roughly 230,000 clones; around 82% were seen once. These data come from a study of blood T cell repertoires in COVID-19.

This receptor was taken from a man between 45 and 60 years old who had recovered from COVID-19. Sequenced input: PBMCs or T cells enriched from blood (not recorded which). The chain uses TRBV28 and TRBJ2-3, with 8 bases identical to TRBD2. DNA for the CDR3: TGTGCCAGCAGTTTTCCGGGAGGGGGGACAGATACGCAGTATTTT. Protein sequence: CASSFPGGGTDTQYF.